This TCR beta chain was obtained from a study of blood T cell repertoires in COVID-19. As for the study in general: Researchers got acute and convalescent COVID-19 samples from the United States, Italy and Spain.

In the original processing: Nucleated cell number was recorded as an estimate derived from reference gene primer amplification. Produced via immunoSEQ multiplex PCR; TCRdb's table is partial and in-frame only. V, J and clone size are those of that table, while D and trimming were read from the DNA. This sample carries some 320,000 clones, 90% of them seen once, and the ten largest clones take roughly 3.6%. The CDR3 covers 18 residues. V lost 1 base to trimming and J lost 1 base; unmatched junction nucleotides: 10. From germline, CDR1 is SEHNR and CDR2 FQNEAQ (reference sequence). Those who participated ranged in age from about 18 to 89 years and resided in 20 to 25 US areas. Assignment of participants to cohorts was predicated upon participant-reported clinical history.

Sequenced input: PBMCs or T cells enriched from blood (not recorded which). The clonotype comes from a woman in her 30s who had been exposed to COVID-19. The chain recombines TRBV7-9 with TRBJ2-3; TRBD1 matches 8 bases. CDR3: CASSLDPRTGRRTDTQYF. In DNA, the CDR3 is TGTGCCAGCAGCTTAGACCCGAGGACAGGGAGACGCACAGATACGCAGTATTTT.